Following are 5 T cell receptor beta chains from one sample sequenced in a study of cytomegalovirus exposure and HLA in healthy donors. PCR used 60 Vbeta primers and 13 Jbeta primers. Sequencing was performed with immunoSEQ multiplex PCR; in TCRdb, only in-frame clones are kept and a portion is missing. In the table there are roughly 160,000 clones, about 85% of which are singletons. Sequenced sample: PBMCs. These receptors came from a man aged 30-40 years in good health and CMV-seropositive.

The gene calls are TRBV6-5 and TRBJ1-2; 8 bases map to TRBD1. The CDR3 runs 14 residues. Per germline, CDR1 MNHEY and CDR2 SVGAGI. The J segment lost 4 bases and the V segment lost 2 bases, leaving 3 bases of the junction unmatched. The CDR3 loop is CASSYGQGPYGYTF. In nucleotides, the CDR3 is TGTGCCAGCAGTTACGGACAGGGTCCCTATGGCTACACCTTC.

This chain links TRBV6-5 with TRBJ2-3, with a weak D call TRBD2 (6 bases). V was shortened by 0 bases and J by 0 bases, with 7 bases between the two germline ends. The CDR3 is 15 amino acids. The V gene's germline CDR1 is MNHEY and CDR2 SVGAGI. CDR3 nucleotide sequence: TGTGCCAGCAGTTACTCGAGCGGGAGCACAGATACGCAGTATTTT. It encodes CASSYSSGSTDTQYF.

The V call is TRBV2, the J call TRBJ2-5, with D unclear. The V gene lost 7 bases and the J gene lost 1 base, with 10 bases spanning the gap. Per germline, CDR1 SNHLY and CDR2 FYNNEI. CDR3 length: 13 residues. CDR3 nucleotide sequence: TGTGCCAGCACCTCCACGGTCCAAGAGACCCAGTACTTC. Translated: CASTSTVQETQYF.

The chain recombines TRBV5-6 with TRBJ1-3, with D tentatively TRBD1 (6 bases). V lost 0 bases and J lost 6, with 7 bases in between. Germline CDR1 is SGHDT and CDR2 is YYEEEE. The CDR3 extends over 13 amino acids. The CDR3 DNA reads TGTGCCAGCAGCTTGGACAGGGCAAACACCATATATTTT. It codes for CASSLDRANTIYF.

The CDR3 is CASSQGDIRVGTDTQYF. The CDR3 DNA follows: TGCGCCAGCAGCCAAGGAGACATCAGGGTGGGCACAGATACGCAGTATTTT. V and J are TRBV4-1 and TRBJ2-3; TRBD1 is a possible D gene (5 bases). The CDR3 length is 17 residues. CDR1 and CDR2 (germline): MGHRA, YSYEKL. V was cut by 1 base and J by 1 base, with 15 bases left in between.